Each of the 5 T cell receptor beta chains below was sequenced from the same sample in a study of CD8 T cells in Susac syndrome. Reverse transcription used about 0.45 to 1 ug RNA and random hexamers. TCRdb fed the immunoSEQ multiplex PCR reads into MiXCR, producing one record per CDR3 protein. The repertoire includes 150,000 to 200,000 distinct CDR3 sequences, 80% to 95% of them detected once, and about 0.088% sits in the top ten. The sequenced sample was CD4+ T cells from PBMCs. The receptors were gathered from a human donor with multiple sclerosis.

There are a few counts of this clonotype. The rearrangement links TRBV23-1 to TRBJ2-7, with 7 nucleotides matching TRBD2. TRBV23-1 falls under the ORF class, with uncertain function. The CDR3 runs 15 residues. With 2 bases clipped from V and 0 bases from J, the junction kept 4 bases outside the gene matches. The CDR3 sequence is CASSQGAGVSYEQYF. In DNA, the CDR3 is TGCGCCAGCAGTCAAGGGGCGGGAGTCTCCTACGAGCAGTACTTC.

The chain joins TRBV20-1 to TRBJ2-5; the match to TRBD2 covers 7 bases. Germline values: CDR1 DFQATT, CDR2 SNEGSKA (reference sequence). V was clipped by 1 base and J by 2 bases; unmatched bases: 4. The CDR3 runs to 14 residues. This CDR3 is CSARGSLAQETQYF. CDR3 bases: TGCAGTGCTAGAGGGTCACTAGCGCAAGAGACCCAGTACTTC.

V usage is TRBV7-2 and J usage is TRBJ1-2; maybe TRBD1 (5 bases). Trimming removed 5 bases from V and 2 bases from J, with 15 bases in between. The germline CDR1 and CDR2 sequences are SGHTA and FQGNSA. There are 15 residues in the CDR3. The CDR3 sequence is CASSPRDPGNYGYTF. The CDR3 DNA follows: TGTGCCAGCAGCCCTCGGGACCCCGGCAACTATGGCTACACCTTC. The full variable domain, in which reference TRBV7-2 and TRBJ1-2 provide the parts outside the CDR3, is GAGVSQSPSNKVTEKGKDVELRCDPISGHTALYWYRQSLGQGLEFLIYFQGNSAPDKSGLPSDRFSAERTGGSVSTLTIQRTQQEDSAVYLCASSPRDPGNYGYTFGSGTRLTVV.

The chain joins TRBV24-1 to TRBJ2-5; D perhaps matches TRBD1 (5 bases). Per germline, CDR1 KGHDR and CDR2 SFDVKD. The V end was cut by 5 bases, the J end by 4 bases, with 16 bases between. This CDR3 has 15 residues. CDR3 region: CATSGSRQSPETQYF. CDR3 sequence (DNA): TGTGCCACCAGTGGAAGCAGACAGAGCCCAGAGACCCAGTACTTC.

The chain joins TRBV6-2 or TRBV6-3 to TRBJ2-5; D is ambiguous. V was trimmed by 1 base and J by 5 bases, leaving 11 bases between them. From germline, CDR1 is MNHEY and CDR2 SVGEGT. The CDR3 covers 14 residues. The CDR3 reads CASSYYEKEETQYF. In DNA, the CDR3 is TGTGCCAGCAGTTACTATGAGAAGGAGGAGACCCAGTACTTC.